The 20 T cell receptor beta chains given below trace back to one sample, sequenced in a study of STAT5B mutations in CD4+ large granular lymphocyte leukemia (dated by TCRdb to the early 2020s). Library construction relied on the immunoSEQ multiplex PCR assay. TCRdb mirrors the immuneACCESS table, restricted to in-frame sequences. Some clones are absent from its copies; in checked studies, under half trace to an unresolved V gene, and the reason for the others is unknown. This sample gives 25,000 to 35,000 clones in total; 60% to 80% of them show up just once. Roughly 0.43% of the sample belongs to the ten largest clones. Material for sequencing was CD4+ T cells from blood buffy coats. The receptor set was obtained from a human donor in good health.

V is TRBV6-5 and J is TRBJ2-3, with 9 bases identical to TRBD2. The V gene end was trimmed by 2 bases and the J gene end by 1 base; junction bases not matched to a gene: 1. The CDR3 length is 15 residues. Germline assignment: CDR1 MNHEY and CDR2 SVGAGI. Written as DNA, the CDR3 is TGTGCCAGCAGTTACGCTAGCGGGGGCACAGATACGCAGTATTTT. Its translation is CASSYASGGTDTQYF.

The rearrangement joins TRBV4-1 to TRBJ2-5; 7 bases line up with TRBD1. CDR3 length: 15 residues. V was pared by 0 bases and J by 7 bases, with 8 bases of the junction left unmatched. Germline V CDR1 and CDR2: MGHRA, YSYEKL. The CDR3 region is CASSQEDRALGTQYF. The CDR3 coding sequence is TGCGCCAGCAGCCAAGAAGACAGGGCCCTAGGGACCCAGTACTTC.

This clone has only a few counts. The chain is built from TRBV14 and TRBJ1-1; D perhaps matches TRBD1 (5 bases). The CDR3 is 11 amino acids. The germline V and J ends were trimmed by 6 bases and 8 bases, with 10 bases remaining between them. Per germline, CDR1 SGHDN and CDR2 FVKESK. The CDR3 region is CASRGEGEAFF. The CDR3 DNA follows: TGTGCCAGCAGGGGGGAGGGGGAAGCTTTCTTT. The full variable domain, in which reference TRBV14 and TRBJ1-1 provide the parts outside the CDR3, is EAGVTQFPSHSVIEKGQTVTLRCDPISGHDNLYWYRRVMGKEIKFLLHFVKESKQDESGMPNNRFLAERTGGTYSTLKVQPAELEDSGVYFCASRGEGEAFFGQGTRLTVV.

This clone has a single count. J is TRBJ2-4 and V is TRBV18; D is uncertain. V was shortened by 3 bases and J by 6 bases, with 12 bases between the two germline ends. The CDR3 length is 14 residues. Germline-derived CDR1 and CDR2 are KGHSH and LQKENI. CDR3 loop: CASSPQMGSNIQYF. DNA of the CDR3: TGTGCCAGCTCACCCCAGATGGGGTCAAACATTCAGTACTTC.

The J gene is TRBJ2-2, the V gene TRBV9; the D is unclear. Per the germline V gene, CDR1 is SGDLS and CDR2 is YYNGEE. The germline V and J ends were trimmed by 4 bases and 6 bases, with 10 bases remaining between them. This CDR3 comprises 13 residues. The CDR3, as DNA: TGTGCCAGCAGCTCAAGAGTCCCCGGGGAGCTGTTTTTT. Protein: CASSSRVPGELFF.

This CDR3 is CASNQGKGQPQHF. CDR3 DNA sequence: TGTGCCAGCAACCAGGGGAAAGGGCAGCCCCAGCATTTT. V and J are TRBV6-5 and TRBJ1-5, with D possibly TRBD1 on 6 matching bases. The CDR3 loop spans 13 amino acids. CDR1 and CDR2 (germline): MNHEY, SVGAGI. The germline V and J ends were trimmed by 7 bases and 7 bases, with 14 bases remaining between them.

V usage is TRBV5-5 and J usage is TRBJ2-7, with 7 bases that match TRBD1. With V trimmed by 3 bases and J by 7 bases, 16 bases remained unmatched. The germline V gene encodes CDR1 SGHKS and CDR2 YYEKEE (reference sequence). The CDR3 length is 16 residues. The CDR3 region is CASSSPRIGGYWEQYF. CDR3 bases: TGTGCCAGCAGCTCCCCCCGGATAGGGGGCTATTGGGAGCAGTACTTC.

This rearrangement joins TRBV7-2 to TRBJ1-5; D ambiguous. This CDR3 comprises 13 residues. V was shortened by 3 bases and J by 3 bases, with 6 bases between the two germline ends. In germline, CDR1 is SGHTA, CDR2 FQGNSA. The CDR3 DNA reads TGTGCCAGCAGCTTGATTGACAATCAGCCCCAGCATTTT. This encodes CASSLIDNQPQHF.

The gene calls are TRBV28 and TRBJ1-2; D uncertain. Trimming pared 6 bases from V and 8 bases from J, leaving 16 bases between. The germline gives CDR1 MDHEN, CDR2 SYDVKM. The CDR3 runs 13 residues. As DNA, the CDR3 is TGTGCCAGCAGCCTCCCGGGAAGGGTAGGCTACACCTTC. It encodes CASSLPGRVGYTF.

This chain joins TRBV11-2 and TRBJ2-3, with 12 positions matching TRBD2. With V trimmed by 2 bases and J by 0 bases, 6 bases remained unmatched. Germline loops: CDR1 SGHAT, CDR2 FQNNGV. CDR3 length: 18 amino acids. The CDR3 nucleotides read TGTGCCAGCAGCTTAACAGGACTAGCGGGGACTAGCACAGATACGCAGTATTTT. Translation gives CASSLTGLAGTSTDTQYF.

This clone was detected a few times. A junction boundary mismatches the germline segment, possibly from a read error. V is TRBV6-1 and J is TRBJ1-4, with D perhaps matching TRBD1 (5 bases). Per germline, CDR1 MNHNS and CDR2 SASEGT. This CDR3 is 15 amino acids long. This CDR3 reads CASSGGRGTNEKLFF. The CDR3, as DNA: TGTGCCAGCAGTGGGGGGAGGGGCACCAATGAGAAACTGTTTTTT.

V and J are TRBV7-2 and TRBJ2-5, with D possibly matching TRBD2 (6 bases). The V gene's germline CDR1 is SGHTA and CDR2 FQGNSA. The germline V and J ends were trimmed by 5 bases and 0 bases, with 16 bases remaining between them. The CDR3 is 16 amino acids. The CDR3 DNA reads TGTGCCAGCAGCCGGCAACTAGCCGTGTACCAAGAGACCCAGTACTTC. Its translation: CASSRQLAVYQETQYF.

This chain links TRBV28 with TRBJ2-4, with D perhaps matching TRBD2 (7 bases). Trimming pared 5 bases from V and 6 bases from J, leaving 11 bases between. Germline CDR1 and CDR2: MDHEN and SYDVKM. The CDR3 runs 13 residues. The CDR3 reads CASSGGGGNIQYF. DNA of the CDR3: TGTGCCAGCAGTGGCGGGGGCGGAAACATTCAGTACTTC.

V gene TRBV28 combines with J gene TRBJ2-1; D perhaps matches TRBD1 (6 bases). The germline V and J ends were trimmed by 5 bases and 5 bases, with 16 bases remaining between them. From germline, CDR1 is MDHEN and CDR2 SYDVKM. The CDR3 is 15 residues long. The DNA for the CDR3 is TGTGCCAGCAGTCCTCCAAGGGGACAAAACAATGAGCAGTTCTTC. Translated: CASSPPRGQNNEQFF.

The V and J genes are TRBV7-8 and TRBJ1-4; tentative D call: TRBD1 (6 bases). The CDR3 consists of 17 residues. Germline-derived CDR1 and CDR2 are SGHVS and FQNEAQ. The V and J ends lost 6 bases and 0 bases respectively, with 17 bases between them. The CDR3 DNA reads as TGTGCCAGCAGACCTGGGGGGACAACGTCAACTAATGAAAAACTGTTTTTT. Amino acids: CASRPGGTTSTNEKLFF.

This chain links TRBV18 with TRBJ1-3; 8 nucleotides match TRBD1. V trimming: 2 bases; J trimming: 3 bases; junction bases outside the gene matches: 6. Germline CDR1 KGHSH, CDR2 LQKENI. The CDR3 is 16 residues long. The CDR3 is CASSPGQGADGNTIYF. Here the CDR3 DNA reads TGTGCCAGCTCACCAGGTCAGGGGGCTGATGGAAACACCATATATTTT.

CDR3 coding DNA: TGTGCCAGCAGGGGGGGGACAGCAACTAATGAAAAACTGTTTTTT. Translated: CASRGGTATNEKLFF. The V and J genes are TRBV27 and TRBJ1-4; TRBD1 matches at 7 bases. This CDR3 comprises 15 residues. V shed 6 bases, J shed 0 bases, and the junction held 4 bases outside the gene matches. In germline, CDR1 is MNHEY, CDR2 SMNVEV (reference sequence). Together with reference TRBV27 and TRBJ1-4, the CDR3 gives the full variable domain: EAQVTQNPRYLITVTGKKLTVTCSQNMNHEYMSWYRQDPGLGLRQIYYSMNVEVTDKGDVPEGYKVSRKEKRNFPLILESPSPNQTSLYFCASRGGTATNEKLFFGSGTQLSVL.

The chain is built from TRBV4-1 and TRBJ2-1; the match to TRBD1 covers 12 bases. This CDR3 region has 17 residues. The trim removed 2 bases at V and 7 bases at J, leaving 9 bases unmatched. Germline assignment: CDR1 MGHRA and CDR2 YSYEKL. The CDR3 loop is CASSQFSGTGGLNEQFF. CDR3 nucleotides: TGCGCCAGCAGCCAATTTTCCGGGACAGGGGGCTTAAATGAGCAGTTCTTC.

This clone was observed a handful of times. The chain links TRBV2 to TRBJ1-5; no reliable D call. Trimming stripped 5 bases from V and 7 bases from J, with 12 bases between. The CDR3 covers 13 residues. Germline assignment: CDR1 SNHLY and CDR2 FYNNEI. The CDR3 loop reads CASSIRKGQPQHF. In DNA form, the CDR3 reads TGTGCCAGCAGTATTAGGAAAGGCCAGCCCCAGCATTTT.

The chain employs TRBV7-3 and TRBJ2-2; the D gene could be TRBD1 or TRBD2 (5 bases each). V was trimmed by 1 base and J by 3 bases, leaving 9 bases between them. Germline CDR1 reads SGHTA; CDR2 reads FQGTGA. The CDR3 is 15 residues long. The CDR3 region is CASSLMVGDTGELFF. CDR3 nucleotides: TGTGCCAGCAGCTTAATGGTGGGGGACACCGGGGAGCTGTTTTTT.